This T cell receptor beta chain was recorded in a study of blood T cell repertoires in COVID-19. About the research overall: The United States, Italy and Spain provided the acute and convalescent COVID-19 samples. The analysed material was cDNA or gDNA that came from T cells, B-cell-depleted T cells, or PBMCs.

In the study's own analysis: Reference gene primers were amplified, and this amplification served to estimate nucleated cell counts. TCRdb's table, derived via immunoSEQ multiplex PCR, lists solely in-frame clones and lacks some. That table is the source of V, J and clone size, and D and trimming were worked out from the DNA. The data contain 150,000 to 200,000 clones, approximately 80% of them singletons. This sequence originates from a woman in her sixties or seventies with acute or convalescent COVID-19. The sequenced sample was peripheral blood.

The CDR3 region has the DNA TGTGCCAGCTTTCGGGATCCCCAAGAGACCCAGTACTTC. Translation: CASFRDPQETQYF. This sequence joins TRBV6-5 and TRBJ2-5, with a possible D match to TRBD2 (5 bases). The CDR3 has 13 residues. V was pared by 8 bases and J by 1 base, with 11 bases between. CDR1 is MNHEY, CDR2 SVGAGI, per germline.